This record looks at one T cell receptor (beta chain) sequence and its context. Its antigen specificity is not known. No per-base quality is available; no much larger clone lies one base away. Library preparation used PCR. Reads for this sample came from an Illumina HiSeq 2500. TCR library preparation used molecular barcoding, with unique molecular identifiers applied to normalize quantification of the TCRbeta repertoire. TCRdb handled the public reads itself, with Q25 trimming in fastp and clone calling in MiXCR, and kept productive beta chains. Each entry is one CDR3 protein sequence, shown with its most common DNA and genes. The sample table holds about a million distinct CDR3 sequences, of which under 30% were seen once. 28% of the sample rests with the top ten. This specimen's treatment or condition label, interpreted: allogeneic hematopoietic cell transplantation with graft depleted of TCRalphabeta T cells and CD19 B cells. TCRalphabeta/CD19-depleted allogeneic hematopoietic cell grafts were given to the transplant recipients, all of whom were children.

V is cut by 7 bases and J by 5 bases, and the space between the germline ends is 18 bases. CDR1 and CDR2 were assigned from the germline V gene as SNHLY and FYNNEI. The CDR3 holds 15 amino acids from the cysteine to the phenylalanine. Left in the record is the CDR3 DNA by itself, 45 bases read in frame from the first base. The data originate from a study of T-cell reconstitution after alpha-beta-depleted transplantation in children (TCRdb year 2016). In terms of the full investigation: T-cell immune reconstitution after TCRalphabeta/CD19-depleted allogeneic hematopoietic cell transplantation in children was quantitatively tracked in the study by means of TCR repertoire profiling.

Beyond this particular receptor, the publication reports: The apparently early alphabetaT-cell count recovery about two months after transplant was reportedly dependent on only several hundred rapidly expanded clones derived from non-depleted graft cells. Over subsequent months, a decline in hyperexpanded clone frequencies was noted, and after one year, T-cell counts and TCRbeta diversity were mostly ascribed to newly produced T cells. In some patients, the high TCRbeta diversity seen at day 60 was put down to recipient T cells and intrathymic progenitors that had survived conditioning.

This sample comprised PBMCs, mostly from graft donor cells, obtained 360 days after TCRalphabeta/CD19-depleted stem cell transplant. This clonotype was sampled from a boy under two years old who had a stem cell transplant for SCID, so the T cells may come from the graft donor. This chain joins TRBV2 to TRBJ2-1, and perhaps TRBD1 as D gene, on 6 matching bases. The DNA is TGTGCCAGCAATAGACCGGGACACTTGCACAATGAGCAGTTCTTC. This encodes CASNRPGHLHNEQFF. The full variable domain, with segments outside the CDR3 supplied by the reference TRBV2 and TRBJ2-1 proteins, appears as EPEVTQTPSHQVTQMGQEVILRCVPISNHLYFYWYRQILGQKVEFLVSFYNNEISEKSEIFDDQFSVERPDGSNFTLKIRSTKLEDSAMYFCASNRPGHLHNEQFFGPGTRLTVL.